Listed here are 32 T cell receptor beta chains from one sample, sequenced in a study of cytomegalovirus exposure and HLA in healthy donors. 13 Jbeta primers and 60 Vbeta primers were used for the PCR. TCRdb's table, derived via immunoSEQ multiplex PCR, lists solely in-frame clones and lacks some. The profile shows 200,000 to 250,000 clones, 82% of them singletons. Input material: PBMCs. The receptors here all came from a woman aged 40 to 50 in good health and CMV-seropositive.

For the CDR3, the DNA is TGTGCCAGCAGTCGAGGGGGTACTGAAGCTTTCTTT. The encoded protein is CASSRGGTEAFF. This chain joins TRBV5-6 and TRBJ1-1; perhaps TRBD1 as D (6 bases). V lost 5 bases and J 5 bases, leaving 10 bases between the germline ends. Germline lookup yields CDR1 SGHDT and CDR2 YYEEEE. CDR3 length equals 12 residues.

The V call is TRBV28, the J call TRBJ1-3; D is uncertain. This CDR3 is 16 amino acids long. Trimming removed 5 bases at V and 0 bases at J, with 14 bases between. Germline CDR1 MDHEN, CDR2 SYDVKM. DNA of the CDR3: TGTGCCAGCAGTCCCATGACACCTCGCTCTGGAAACACCATATATTTT. Translated: CASSPMTPRSGNTIYF.

This chain uses TRBV7-3 with TRBJ1-2; no reliable D call. The CDR3 has 13 amino acids. The V gene's germline CDR1 is SGHTA and CDR2 FQGTGA. Trimming took off 5 bases at V and 6 bases at J, with 13 bases between the two ends. CDR3 amino acids: CASSPGRSDGYTF. Here the CDR3 DNA reads TGTGCCAGCAGCCCCGGGAGGAGTGATGGCTACACCTTC.

This clone has only a few counts. The rearrangement joins TRBV6-5 to TRBJ2-7; 8 bases are a match to TRBD1. This CDR3 region has 15 residues. Germline values: CDR1 MNHEY, CDR2 SVGAGI. Trimming removed 0 bases from V and 5 bases from J; junction bases left unmatched: 6. CDR3 coding DNA: TGTGCCAGCAGTTACTCCGGACAGGGTAACAACGAGCAGTACTTC. It specifies CASSYSGQGNNEQYF.

The chain recombines TRBV7-9 with TRBJ2-3; D unresolved. Germline loops: CDR1 SEHNR, CDR2 FQNEAQ (reference sequence). The CDR3 runs to 12 residues. V was pared by 7 bases and J by 4 bases, with 9 bases between. Here the CDR3 DNA reads TGTGCCAGCAACCACTACCCAGATACGCAGTATTTT. It encodes CASNHYPDTQYF. Using reference TRBV7-9 and TRBJ2-3 for the parts outside the CDR3, the full variable domain is DTGVSQNPRHKITKRGQNVTFRCDPISEHNRLYWYRQTLGQGPEFLTYFQNEAQLEKSRLLSDRFSAERPKGSFSTLEIQRTEQGDSAMYLCASNHYPDTQYFGPGTRLTVL.

This clone was counted a few times. The V and J genes are TRBV5-1 and TRBJ2-5; TRBD2 aligns across 10 bases. The germline gives CDR1 SGHRS, CDR2 YFSETQ. Trimming removed 1 base from V and 3 bases from J; junction bases left unmatched: 3. The CDR3 is 15 residues long. Here the CDR3 DNA reads TGCGCCAGCAGCTTGATTCTAGCGGGAGAAGAGACCCAGTACTTC. This sequence encodes CASSLILAGEETQYF. Drawing the rest from reference TRBV5-1 and TRBJ2-5, the complete variable domain is KAGVTQTPRYLIKTRGQQVTLSCSPISGHRSVSWYQQTPGQGLQFLFEYFSETQRNKGNFPGRFSGRQFSNSRSEMNVSTLELGDSALYLCASSLILAGEETQYFGPGTRLLVL.

This clone was counted between two and nine times. At one of its ends the junction is not consistent with the germline gene, which may arise from a read error. The genes are TRBV2 and TRBJ2-5, with TRBD1 identical over 7 bases. Matching the DNA end better, TRBJ2-7 makes the J call doubtful. Germline CDR1 SNHLY, CDR2 FYNNEI. The CDR3 contains 13 residues. The CDR3 nucleotides read TGTGCCAGCATTGAACAGGGGTACTACGAGCAGTACTTC. This encodes CASIEQGYYEQYF.

Comments on this clone: Different DNA sequences within this sample yield the same CDR3. The rearrangement links TRBV9 to TRBJ1-6; perhaps TRBD1 as D (5 bases). This CDR3 contains 16 residues. With 3 bases removed from V and 5 bases from J, the gap between germline ends came to 15 bases. Germline CDR1 SGDLS, CDR2 YYNGEE. Written as DNA, the CDR3 is TGTGCCAGCAGCGAAAATAACAGGAAGAATAATTCACCCCTCCACTTT. Amino acid sequence: CASSENNRKNNSPLHF. Supplemented by reference TRBV9 and TRBJ1-6, the full variable domain reads DSGVTQTPKHLITATGQRVTLRCSPRSGDLSVYWYQQSLDQGLQFLIQYYNGEERAKGNILERFSAQQFPDLHSELNLSSLELGDSALYFCASSENNRKNNSPLHFGNGTRLTVT.

This clone was seen a handful of times. The CDR3 coding sequence is TGTGCCAGCAGTGAAGGGCGGGGGTTGGGTCAGAACACTGAAGCTTTCTTT. Protein: CASSEGRGLGQNTEAFF. This chain links TRBV2 with TRBJ1-1; the D gene is possibly TRBD1 (5 bases). The CDR3 is 17 amino acids. Trimming took 1 base from V and 1 from J, leaving 16 bases between them. The germline V gene has CDR1 SNHLY and CDR2 FYNNEI. Combining the CDR3 with reference TRBV2 and TRBJ1-1 gives the whole variable domain EPEVTQTPSHQVTQMGQEVILRCVPISNHLYFYWYRQILGQKVEFLVSFYNNEISEKSEIFDDQFSVERPDGSNFTLKIRSTKLEDSAMYFCASSEGRGLGQNTEAFFGQGTRLTVV.

The chain links TRBV4-2 to TRBJ2-1, with D uncertain. The CDR3 has 15 amino acids. V was shortened by 4 bases and J by 8 bases, with 18 bases between the two germline ends. Per the germline V gene, CDR1 is LGHNA and CDR2 is YNFKEQ. The CDR3 protein is CASSPMNNPADEQFF. For the CDR3, the DNA is TGTGCCAGCAGCCCAATGAACAACCCTGCCGATGAGCAGTTCTTC.

The chain recombines TRBV4-3 with TRBJ2-2; 7 bases agree with TRBD1. The CDR3 is made up of 15 amino acids. J gave up 1 base and V 6 bases, and 5 bases lay outside the gene matches. CDR1 and CDR2 (germline): LGHNA, YSLEER. Written as DNA, the CDR3 is TGCGCCAGCAGACGGGGACAGCTGAACACCGGGGAGCTGTTTTTT. It specifies CASRRGQLNTGELFF.

V gene TRBV30 combines with J gene TRBJ2-1; D might be TRBD1 (6 bases). Looked up from germline, CDR1 is GTSNPN and CDR2 is SVGIG (reference sequence). CDR3 length: 13 residues. Trimming removed 4 bases at V and 5 bases at J, with 12 bases between. CDR3 residues: CAWNTGTHNEQFF. As DNA, the CDR3 is TGTGCCTGGAACACAGGGACCCACAATGAGCAGTTCTTC.

V and J are TRBV5-3 and TRBJ1-5; TRBD1 aligns across 8 bases. TRBV5-3 is annotated as an ORF whose role is uncertain. The CDR3 is made up of 16 amino acids. The trim removed 3 bases at V and 7 bases at J, leaving 12 bases unmatched. CDR3 sequence reads: CARSSPDREDNQPQHF. CDR3 nucleotide sequence: TGTGCCAGAAGCTCCCCGGACAGGGAGGACAACCAGCCCCAGCATTTT.

Note on this clone: At one of its ends the junction is not consistent with the germline gene, which may arise from a read error. The chain couples TRBV7-3 to TRBJ2-7; 8 nucleotides match TRBD2. Per germline, CDR1 SGHTA and CDR2 FQGTGA. The CDR3 contains 14 residues. The CDR3 DNA follows: TGTGCCAGCAGCCTAACTAGCGGTTCCTACGAGCAGTACTTC. It is translated as CASSLTSGSYEQYF.

V is TRBV25-1 and J is TRBJ1-1; tentative D call: TRBD1 (6 bases). Germline CDR1 MGHDK, CDR2 SYGVNS. V was cut by 2 bases and J by 4 bases, with 14 bases left in between. This CDR3 contains 15 residues. CDR3 sequence: CASSEGGALGTEAFF. DNA for the CDR3: TGTGCCAGCAGTGAAGGGGGGGCCCTGGGCACTGAAGCTTTCTTT.

This clone was detected once. The chain combines TRBV6-1 with TRBJ1-1; the match to TRBD1 covers 7 bases. The CDR3 spans 15 residues. Germline V gene lookup returns CDR1 MNHNS and CDR2 SASEGT. V gave up 3 bases and J gave up 1 base; unmatched junction bases: 5. The CDR3 loop is CASSDRGRRNTEAFF. The DNA for the CDR3 is TGTGCCAGCAGTGACAGGGGGAGAAGGAACACTGAAGCTTTCTTT.

This clone appeared a few times. V and J are TRBV5-1 and TRBJ1-4; 7 bases match TRBD1. Germline CDR1 is SGHRS and CDR2 is YFSETQ. The CDR3 covers 15 residues. Trimming cost V 0 bases and J 8 bases; bases outside gene matches: 7. CDR3 loop: CASSLDTGEGEKLFF. CDR3 nucleotides: TGCGCCAGCAGCTTGGATACAGGGGAAGGGGAAAAACTGTTTTTT.

This clone was counted a few times. The rearrangement joins TRBV28 to TRBJ1-6, with no clear D. The CDR3 consists of 15 residues. Germline CDR1 MDHEN, CDR2 SYDVKM. The germline V and J ends were trimmed by 6 bases and 9 bases, with 18 bases remaining between them. CDR3 DNA: TGTGCCAGCAGGCCCTCTCGAGGTGAGGGTTCACCCCTCCACTTT. Amino acid sequence: CASRPSRGEGSPLHF.

J is TRBJ2-7 and V is TRBV4-1; possible D gene TRBD1, 6 bases. V lost 3 bases and J 2 bases, leaving 8 bases between the germline ends. Germline V gene data show CDR1 as MGHRA and CDR2 as YSYEKL. This CDR3 is 13 amino acids long. CDR3 region: CASSQGDTYEQYF. DNA of the CDR3: TGCGCCAGCAGCCAGGGGGACACCTACGAGCAGTACTTC.

V gene TRBV6-5 combines with J gene TRBJ2-7; possibly TRBD1 for D (6 bases). V gave up 6 bases and J gave up 4 bases, with 16 bases separating them. There are 14 residues in the CDR3. Germline CDR1 reads MNHEY; CDR2 reads SVGAGI. CDR3 protein: CASRKQGVQYEQYF. As DNA, the CDR3 is TGTGCCAGCAGAAAACAGGGAGTCCAGTACGAGCAGTACTTC.

This sequence joins TRBV19 and TRBJ2-5; TRBD2 matches at 8 bases. Germline CDR1 LNHDA, CDR2 SQIVND (reference sequence). The trim removed 3 bases at V and 4 bases at J, leaving 4 bases unmatched. This CDR3 is 14 amino acids long. Written as DNA, the CDR3 is TGTGCCAGTAGTATCGGGACTAGAGGAGAGACCCAGTACTTC. This codes for CASSIGTRGETQYF.

J is TRBJ1-1 and V is TRBV11-2, with D perhaps matching TRBD1 (6 bases). Trimming cost V 3 bases and J 0 bases, with 11 bases left between them. Germline CDR1 and CDR2: SGHAT and FQNNGV. The CDR3 consists of 15 residues. The CDR3 DNA sequence: TGTGCCAGCAGCTTGACACAGGGCCTGAACACTGAAGCTTTCTTT. Amino acid sequence: CASSLTQGLNTEAFF.

This chain uses TRBV18 with TRBJ2-7; TRBD1 agrees at 10 bases. The germline CDR1 and CDR2 sequences are KGHSH and LQKENI. The CDR3 is 15 residues long. The V gene end was trimmed by 8 bases and the J gene end by 4 bases; junction bases not matched to a gene: 11. DNA for the CDR3: TGTGCCAGCAAGAAGGGGGCGGGACAGGGGTACGAGCAGTACTTC. Amino acid sequence: CASKKGAGQGYEQYF.

This clone was picked up one time. This chain joins TRBV4-1 and TRBJ2-7, with D tentatively TRBD1 (5 bases). The length of the CDR3 is 14 residues. With 4 bases removed from V and 3 bases from J, the gap between germline ends came to 13 bases. Germline V gene lookup returns CDR1 MGHRA and CDR2 YSYEKL. The CDR3 sequence is CASSRQTASYEQYF. The CDR3 coding sequence is TGCGCCAGCAGCCGCCAGACAGCAAGCTACGAGCAGTACTTC.

V gene TRBV7-6 combines with J gene TRBJ1-5; D not certain. Trimming removed 3 bases at V and 2 bases at J, with 17 bases between. Germline V lookup: CDR1 SGHVS, CDR2 FNYEAQ. This CDR3 comprises 17 residues. This CDR3 reads CASSFEAGSSRNQPQHF. The CDR3 region has the DNA TGTGCCAGCAGCTTTGAGGCGGGGAGTTCGCGCAATCAGCCCCAGCATTTT.

The count of this clone is one. The chain joins TRBV5-1 to TRBJ2-3; 11 nucleotides line up with TRBD2. The CDR3 is made up of 16 amino acids. Trimming removed 4 bases from V and 2 bases from J; junction bases left unmatched: 6. Germline V gene sequence: CDR1 SGHRS, CDR2 YFSETQ. The CDR3 sequence: CASSPTSGGFTDTQYF. The CDR3 coding sequence is TGCGCCAGCAGCCCAACTAGCGGGGGATTCACAGATACGCAGTATTTT.

This clone was recorded once. The rearrangement joins TRBV30 to TRBJ1-5; D uncertain. Germline V gives CDR1 GTSNPN, CDR2 SVGIG (reference sequence). Trimming stripped 0 bases from V and 4 bases from J, with 7 bases between. The CDR3 length is 13 residues. For the CDR3, the DNA is TGTGCCTGGAGTGTCCAGGTTAATCAGCCCCAGCATTTT. Encoded protein: CAWSVQVNQPQHF.

This clone was counted a single time. The chain combines TRBV11-3 with TRBJ1-1; D unclear. Germline V gene sequence: CDR1 SGHNT, CDR2 YENEEA. V lost 2 bases, J lost 2 bases, and 18 bases lay in between. The CDR3 totals 17 residues. The CDR3 coding sequence is TGTGCCAGCAGCTTATATGGGAGTTCTCAAGCCAACACTGAAGCTTTCTTT. Amino acid sequence: CASSLYGSSQANTEAFF.

The chain uses TRBV6-5 and TRBJ1-4, with D uncertain. Per the germline V gene, CDR1 is MNHEY and CDR2 is SVGAGI. This CDR3 spans 15 amino acids. The germline V and J ends were trimmed by 5 bases and 4 bases, with 14 bases remaining between them. The CDR3 spells CASSRLSVDNEKLFF. The DNA for the CDR3 is TGTGCCAGCAGTCGCTTGTCGGTCGATAATGAAAAACTGTTTTTT.

The chain is built from TRBV7-9 and TRBJ1-5, with unresolved D. The CDR3 spans 14 residues. Germline V lookup: CDR1 SEHNR, CDR2 FQNEAQ (reference sequence). V lost 1 base and J 5 bases, leaving 9 bases between the germline ends. This chain's CDR3 is CASSLESSDQPQHF. DNA for the CDR3: TGTGCCAGCAGCTTAGAATCCTCCGATCAGCCCCAGCATTTT.

The chain links TRBV4-3 to TRBJ1-3; 10 bases agree with TRBD1. The CDR3 consists of 18 residues. Germline lookup yields CDR1 LGHNA and CDR2 YSLEER. Trimming at V came to 1 base and at J to 3 bases, leaving 9 bases not matched to a gene. CDR3 sequence reads: CASSQGPGTGVLGNTIYF. CDR3 in DNA: TGCGCCAGCAGCCAAGGTCCCGGGACAGGGGTACTTGGAAACACCATATATTTT.

The chain recombines TRBV27 with TRBJ1-1; no reliable D call. Germline CDR1 and CDR2: MNHEY and SMNVEV (reference sequence). V lost 1 base and J lost 1, with 16 bases in between. This CDR3 is 17 amino acids long. The CDR3 sequence: CASSLYPGMVGNTEAFF. The CDR3 DNA follows: TGTGCCAGCAGTTTATATCCGGGAATGGTGGGGAACACTGAAGCTTTCTTT.